This TCR beta chain was captured by sequencing in a study of cytomegalovirus exposure and HLA in healthy donors (dated by TCRdb to about 2017). In terms of the full investigation: An earlier analysis of roughly 570 of the donors reported 276 Gb of sequence data and 95 million to 130 million unique TCR beta sequences obtained from roughly 180 million T cells. Approximately 300 gigabases of sequencing data and approximately 85 million unique TCR sequences were included in an early release covering about 700 HLA-typed donors. Among the roughly 400 genotyped donors, about 83% belonged to the genetic ancestry cluster associated with self-reported Caucasian donors. The aim of the study was to test whether cataloging public T cell receptors could identify signatures of past pathogen exposure. The study used immunosequencing to profile the T cell repertoires of around 600 subjects and linked those repertoires to cytomegalovirus serostatus. Besides the first cohort of 666 subjects, a separate validation cohort made up of roughly 120 different subjects was used. The study combined high-throughput TCR immunosequencing, statistical association of individual TCRs with disease status, and machine learning to predict cytomegalovirus infection status. To study patterns of TCR occurrence, a later analysis re-analyzed previously published TCR beta repertoires from 600 to 750 donors and added high-resolution HLA genotyping. Rather than drawing on any new phenotypic data, the later analysis identified candidate immune exposures from TCR beta sequences and the way those sequences occurred across donors. An earlier analysis of a few hundred of the donors applied high-throughput TCR beta sequencing to assess whether each TCR beta V gene segment acted as functional or pseudogenic. Donor age, sex, ethnicity and CMV serostatus were collected together with the repertoire data. In a later genetic analysis, genome-wide SNP genotypes for about three fifths of the roughly 670 donors were used, and that subset was treated as a discovery cohort. All discovery cohort repertoires had been generated using a single sequencing platform. HLA typing included class I and class II loci at four-digit resolution. Typing coverage differed by locus: A, B, C, DRB1 and DQB1 were typed in roughly 620-640 donors, DQA1 in about 550, DPA1 in 606, and DPB1 in around 490. Several DR-DQ haplotypes were treated as single units for association and clustering because of strong linkage in the cohort. Among over 350 genotyped donors of the cohort, an average of about 240,000 unique TCR beta nucleotide sequences were sequenced per donor, around 20% of them non-productive.

Receptors were amplified or captured by the immunoSEQ multiplex PCR assay. For the multiplex PCR, a mixture combining 60 forward primers for TCR Vbeta segments and 13 reverse primers for TCR Jbeta segments was used. A multiplex PCR assay on genomic DNA amplified the CDR3 region of rearranged TCR beta genes. Amplified TCR beta libraries were sequenced as 87-base-pair reads on the Illumina HiSeq System. Concerning the study's data processing: A later analysis tallied 75 million to 95 million unique TCR beta chains across the 700 or so repertoires, and around 10 million of those chains were shared by two or more donors. A nearest-neighbor algorithm error-corrected the raw reads and collapsed the reads into unique sequences, merging closely related sequences to remove PCR and sequencing errors. Alignment of CDR3 sequences to IMGT reference sequences was used to assign V, D and J gene segments. For a sequence to be retained, a match of at least six nucleotides was required to both a V gene segment and a J gene segment. A rearrangement was called productive if the CDR3 had no stop codons and remained in frame with V and J, and every other rearrangement was called non-productive. Following IMGT convention, CDR3 was defined as the stretch from the second conserved V-encoded cysteine to the conserved J-encoded phenylalanine. The earlier analysis of about 610 of the donors excluded any sequence lacking an unambiguous match to a single V gene segment. An earlier analysis of 450 to 650 of the donors called V segments functional above 56.7% productive rearrangements and segregating when the between-donor standard deviation exceeded 5%. A statistical classification framework was built for diagnosing cytomegalovirus status from the catalog of TCR beta chain sequences. V and J gene assignment, in a later analysis, came from comparing TCR nucleotide sequences with IMGT/GENE-DB human TR gene sequences. In a later analysis, CDR3 sequences and most-parsimonious VDJ recombination scenarios were assigned using the TCRdist pipeline. In a later analysis, each TCR beta chain was defined by its CDR3 amino acid sequence together with its V-gene family, and reads lacking a unique V-gene family were excluded. As a way to deal with suspected cross-contamination and a sequencing artifact, a later analysis dropped 592 nucleotide sequences that were highly shared and had low generation probability. For each public chain, a later analysis derived a clonal expansion index from normalized ranks of inferred template counts within each repertoire. In a later analysis, generation probabilities were computed with a VDJ recombination model fitted to out-of-frame rearrangements, and the resulting probabilities were checked against IGoR. In a later analysis, TCR-TCR, TCR-HLA and TCR-CMV co-occurrence was scored with hypergeometric tests, and a repertoire-size bias correction was applied to TCR pairs. False discovery rates were estimated in a later analysis by permuting HLA or CMV assignments 20 times. A later analysis grouped co-occurring TCRs with DBSCAN, adding TCRdist sequence similarity when clustering within HLA-allele-positive subsets. For co-occurrence clustering, repertoires with fewer than 30,000 or more than 120,000 public chains were excluded, along with roughly 5 repertoires with anomalous nucleotide sharing. TCRdb holds this immuneACCESS table with in-frame rearrangements only. Some clones are missing; in checked studies, unresolved V genes explain under half, and the rest has no known cause. For V, J and clone size, that table is used; D and trimming come from the DNA. Counted in this sample were over 40,000 clones; 60% to 70% of them appeared once. Together, the top ten hold 12% of the sample.

Overall study outcomes, separate from this receptor: An association between a missense DCLRE1C variant and V-gene and J-gene trimming of TCR beta chains was found in a later genetic analysis and replicated in an independent cohort. In a later genetic analysis, fewer N-insertions in productive TCRs were reported among donors in an Asian-associated ancestry cluster than the approximately 670-donor mean. CMV serostatus was the only immune exposure information available for the cohort. Because the 87-base-pair reads could not distinguish some IMGT-functional V segments, including TRBV6-2 and TRBV6-3, those segments were excluded. In an earlier analysis of some 550 of the donors, most TCR beta V segments were observed in productive rearrangements about 90% or about 30% of the time, broadly matching IMGT annotations. The cohort was sequenced for TCR beta chains only, and without alpha or paired-chain data the features that could be detected were limited. While some public TCRs were present in many individuals, most TCR sequences turned up only very rarely across donors. According to a later analysis, most CMV-associated TCR beta chains appeared to be HLA-restricted, and the HLA associations seemed to be driven largely by CMV exposure. Cytomegalovirus status was reported to be diagnosed by the classifier with high specificity and sensitivity in both the original and validation cohorts. Several of the top co-occurrence clusters appeared to be linked to parvovirus B19, influenza, CMV and Epstein-Barr virus, according to a later analysis. At a false discovery rate of 0.05, a later analysis linked about 16,000 TCR beta sequences to specific HLA alleles. The study listed 150 to 200 TCR beta chains as associated with cytomegalovirus. In a later analysis, HLA-associated TCR beta chains were found to be more clonally expanded and to have lower generation probabilities than equally common non-associated chains. Because HLA typing was unavailable for some donors at each locus, only the typed subset was used in association tests. When HLA alleles, especially DR and DQ, strongly co-occurred, TCR associations were difficult to assign to individual alleles. A later analysis found that TCR association rates varied across HLA loci, with DRB1 alleles showing the most associated TCRs and HLA-C alleles the fewest. In vitro tests confirmed that a few of the cytomegalovirus-associated TCR beta chains recognize cytomegalovirus antigens. Correlated functional status among segregating V segments might be attributable to linkage disequilibrium, but an unknown experimental factor could not be ruled out. The earlier analysis of almost 600 of the donors excluded about 16 rarely observed V segments, including chromosome 9 orphons, because counts were too low. A cluster of highly shared sequence variants was judged likely to be a technical artifact of the sequencing pipeline. According to the authors, the approach could potentially be generalized to other disease states and immunological phenotypes. A further reported finding was that TCR beta sequences accurately predicted the HLA-A and HLA-B alleles for most subjects in the first cohort. Presence/absence analyses assumed roughly uniform sequencing depth across donors, an assumption that may not hold.

This clone appeared a few times. Its cognate antigen has yet to be identified. Per-base quality was not reported, and no clone a single base away is much larger than it. V is pared back by 5 bases and J by 1 base, with 18 bases lying between the germline termini. The CDR3 contains 17 residues, cysteine and phenylalanine counted. The sequence is cut down to CDR3 DNA, 51 bases in frame from base 1. The germline V gene (reference sequence) supplies CDR1 PRHDT and CDR2 FYEKMQ. In total, approximately 610 healthy bone marrow donors made up the cohort. At the time of sampling, all cohort members were nominally healthy, though unrecorded immune exposures were likely present. The donor was CMV seropositive and belonged to the group of 250 to 300 seropositive cohort members. A peripheral blood sample was provided by each donor, and peripheral blood mononuclear cells were used for TCR beta sequencing. The Qiagen DNeasy Blood Extraction Kit was used to extract genomic DNA from the blood cell samples.

The specimen sequenced was PBMCs. The chain is encoded by TRBV13 joined to TRBJ2-4; possibly the D gene is TRBD1, per 5 matching bases. The TCR originated in a man in his 60s in good health and CMV-seropositive. CDR3 region: CASSEAGYGYAKNIQYF. Read as DNA, the sequence is TGTGCCAGCAGCGAAGCAGGGTACGGGTACGCCAAAAACATTCAGTACTTC.